The T cell receptor beta chain under discussion was sequenced for a study of CD8+ T cells in alopecia areata. Across the study: Dosing spanned 6 to 18 months on tofacitinib, then 6 months off drug.

Findings and limits, study-wide: Scalp specimens additionally yield sequences from normal skin's resident alphabeta T cells.

Extraction and reverse transcription of RNA yielded cDNA as the sequencing template. Assay: immunoSEQ multiplex PCR; the TCRdb copy retains only in-frame clones and omits some. The repertoire holds some 170,000 clones, with around 64% as singletons. Turning to this clone: The target antigen is unknown.

CDR3 size: 15 residues. Germline V CDR1 and CDR2: MNHEY, SVGAGI. The V end lost 4 bases, the J end lost 0 bases, and 9 bases lay between the germline ends. The material sequenced was CD8+ T cells sorted from blood, taken at week 0. The J gene is TRBJ1-4, the V gene TRBV6-5; D gene unclear. The clonotype was recovered from a human donor with alopecia areata. CDR3 sequence (DNA): TGTGCCAGCAGTTCGTACAGCGCAACTAATGAAAAACTGTTTTTT. Its protein is CASSSYSATNEKLFF.